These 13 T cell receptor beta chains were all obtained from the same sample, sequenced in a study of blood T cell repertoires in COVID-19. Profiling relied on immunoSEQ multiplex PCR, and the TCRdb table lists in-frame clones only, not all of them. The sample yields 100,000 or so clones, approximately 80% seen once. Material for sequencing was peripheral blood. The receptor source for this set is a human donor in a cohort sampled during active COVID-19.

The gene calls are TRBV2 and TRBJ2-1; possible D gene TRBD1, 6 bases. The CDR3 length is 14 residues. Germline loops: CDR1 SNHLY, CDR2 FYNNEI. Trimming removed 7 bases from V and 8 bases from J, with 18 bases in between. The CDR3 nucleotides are TGTGCCAGCAACTTCGGCGGGCAGGGGCATGAGCAGTTCTTC. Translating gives CASNFGGQGHEQFF.

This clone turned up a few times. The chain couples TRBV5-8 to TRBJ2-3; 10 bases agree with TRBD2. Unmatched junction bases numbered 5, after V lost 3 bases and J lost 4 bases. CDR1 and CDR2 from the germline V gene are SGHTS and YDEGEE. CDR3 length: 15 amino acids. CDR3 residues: CASSSQRGGADTQYF. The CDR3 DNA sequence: TGTGCCAGCAGCTCCCAGCGGGGGGGAGCAGATACGCAGTATTTT.

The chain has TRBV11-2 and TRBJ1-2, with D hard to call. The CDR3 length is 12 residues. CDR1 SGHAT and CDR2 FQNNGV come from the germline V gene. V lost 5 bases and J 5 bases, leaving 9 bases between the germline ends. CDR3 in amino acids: CASSPLNYGYTF. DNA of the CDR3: TGTGCCAGCAGCCCCTTAAATTATGGCTACACCTTC. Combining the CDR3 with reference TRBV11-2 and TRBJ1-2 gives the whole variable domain EAGVAQSPRYKIIEKRQSVAFWCNPISGHATLYWYQQILGQGPKLLIQFQNNGVVDDSQLPKDRFSAERLKGVDSTLKIQPAKLEDSAVYLCASSPLNYGYTFGSGTRLTVV.

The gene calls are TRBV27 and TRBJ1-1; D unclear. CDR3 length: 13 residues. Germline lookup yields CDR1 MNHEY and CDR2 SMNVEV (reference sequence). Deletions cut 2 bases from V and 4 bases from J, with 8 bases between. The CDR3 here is CASSLGRATEAFF. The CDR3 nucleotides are TGTGCCAGCAGTTTAGGGAGGGCCACTGAAGCTTTCTTT.

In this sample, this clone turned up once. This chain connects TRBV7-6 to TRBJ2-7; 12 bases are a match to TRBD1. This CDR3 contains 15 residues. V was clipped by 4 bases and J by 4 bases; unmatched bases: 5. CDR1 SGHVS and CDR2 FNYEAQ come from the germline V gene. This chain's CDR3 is CASSSGTGGPYEQYF. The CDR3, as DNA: TGTGCCAGCAGCTCCGGGACAGGGGGCCCTTACGAGCAGTACTTC.

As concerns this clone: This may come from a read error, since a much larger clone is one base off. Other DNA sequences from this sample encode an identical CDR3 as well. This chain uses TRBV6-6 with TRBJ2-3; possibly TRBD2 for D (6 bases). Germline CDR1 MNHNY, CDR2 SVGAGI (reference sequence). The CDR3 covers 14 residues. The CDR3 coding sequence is TGTGCCAGCAGTCCCCGGGGGTCAGGAAATACACAGTATTTT. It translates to CASSPRGSGNTQYF.

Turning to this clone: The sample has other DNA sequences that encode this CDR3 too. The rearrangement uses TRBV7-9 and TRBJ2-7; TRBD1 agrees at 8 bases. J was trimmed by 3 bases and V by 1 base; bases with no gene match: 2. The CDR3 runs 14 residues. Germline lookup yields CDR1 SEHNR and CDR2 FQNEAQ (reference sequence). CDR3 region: CASSLGQGIYEQYF. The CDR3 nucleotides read TGTGCCAGCAGCTTAGGACAGGGGATCTACGAGCAGTACTTC.

The DNA of the CDR3 is TGTGCCAGCAGCCCTGGGACTAGCGGGGTATCCTACGAGCAGTACTTC. Encoded protein: CASSPGTSGVSYEQYF. This chain connects TRBV7-9 to TRBJ2-7; 13 bases are a match to TRBD2. Germline V gene sequence: CDR1 SEHNR, CDR2 FQNEAQ (reference sequence). V lost 5 bases to trimming and J lost 1 base; unmatched junction nucleotides: 5. This CDR3 contains 16 residues.

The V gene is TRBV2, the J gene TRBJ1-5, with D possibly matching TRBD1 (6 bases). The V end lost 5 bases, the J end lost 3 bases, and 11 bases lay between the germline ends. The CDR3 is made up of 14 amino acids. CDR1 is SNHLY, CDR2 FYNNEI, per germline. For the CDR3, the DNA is TGTGCCAGCAGTCGACAGGTCCTCAATCAGCCCCAGCATTTT. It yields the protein CASSRQVLNQPQHF.

CDR3 sequence reads: CASSPDGQPASTPRQFF. The CDR3 DNA is TGTGCCAGCAGCCCCGATGGGCAGCCCGCCTCTACTCCAAGGCAGTTCTTC. The genes are TRBV5-5 and TRBJ2-1; no firm D call. The V gene lost 4 bases and the J gene lost 12 bases, with 29 bases spanning the gap. The CDR3 extends over 17 amino acids. CDR1 is SGHKS and CDR2 is YYEKEE in the germline V gene (reference sequence).

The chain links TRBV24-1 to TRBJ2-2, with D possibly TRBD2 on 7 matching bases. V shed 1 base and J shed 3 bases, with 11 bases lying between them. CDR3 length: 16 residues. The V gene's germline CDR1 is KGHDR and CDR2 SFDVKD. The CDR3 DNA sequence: TGTGCCACCAGTGATTTAGGGAGGGGGGACACCGGGGAGCTGTTTTTT. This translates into CATSDLGRGDTGELFF.

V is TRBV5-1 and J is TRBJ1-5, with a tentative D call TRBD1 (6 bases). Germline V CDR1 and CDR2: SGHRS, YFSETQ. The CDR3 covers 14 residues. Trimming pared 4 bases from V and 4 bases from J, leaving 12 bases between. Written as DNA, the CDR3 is TGCGCCAGCAGCCCCGGACAGCCGAATCAGCCCCAGCATTTT. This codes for CASSPGQPNQPQHF. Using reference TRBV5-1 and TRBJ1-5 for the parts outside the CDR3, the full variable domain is KAGVTQTPRYLIKTRGQQVTLSCSPISGHRSVSWYQQTPGQGLQFLFEYFSETQRNKGNFPGRFSGRQFSNSRSEMNVSTLELGDSALYLCASSPGQPNQPQHFGDGTRLSIL.

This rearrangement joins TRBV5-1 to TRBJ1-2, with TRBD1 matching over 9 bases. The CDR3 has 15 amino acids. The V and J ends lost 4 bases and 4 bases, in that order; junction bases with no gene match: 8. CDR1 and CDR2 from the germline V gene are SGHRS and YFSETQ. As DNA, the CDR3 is TGCGCCAGCAGCCTGCACTCGGGACAGGGCTATGGCTACACCTTC. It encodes CASSLHSGQGYGYTF.